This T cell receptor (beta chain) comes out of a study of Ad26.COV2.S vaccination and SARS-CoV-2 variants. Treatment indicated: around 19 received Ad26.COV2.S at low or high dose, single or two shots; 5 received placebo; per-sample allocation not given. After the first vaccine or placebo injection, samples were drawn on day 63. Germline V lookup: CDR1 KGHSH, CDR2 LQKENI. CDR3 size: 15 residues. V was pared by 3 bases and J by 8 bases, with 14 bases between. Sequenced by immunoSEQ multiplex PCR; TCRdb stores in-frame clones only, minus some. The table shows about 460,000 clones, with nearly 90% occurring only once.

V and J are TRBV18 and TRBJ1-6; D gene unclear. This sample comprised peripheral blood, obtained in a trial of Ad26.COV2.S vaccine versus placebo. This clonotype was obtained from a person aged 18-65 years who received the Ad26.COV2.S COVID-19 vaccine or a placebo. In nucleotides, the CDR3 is TGTGCCAGCTCACCGGGCGCATTGGACGATTCACCCCTCCACTTT. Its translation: CASSPGALDDSPLHF.